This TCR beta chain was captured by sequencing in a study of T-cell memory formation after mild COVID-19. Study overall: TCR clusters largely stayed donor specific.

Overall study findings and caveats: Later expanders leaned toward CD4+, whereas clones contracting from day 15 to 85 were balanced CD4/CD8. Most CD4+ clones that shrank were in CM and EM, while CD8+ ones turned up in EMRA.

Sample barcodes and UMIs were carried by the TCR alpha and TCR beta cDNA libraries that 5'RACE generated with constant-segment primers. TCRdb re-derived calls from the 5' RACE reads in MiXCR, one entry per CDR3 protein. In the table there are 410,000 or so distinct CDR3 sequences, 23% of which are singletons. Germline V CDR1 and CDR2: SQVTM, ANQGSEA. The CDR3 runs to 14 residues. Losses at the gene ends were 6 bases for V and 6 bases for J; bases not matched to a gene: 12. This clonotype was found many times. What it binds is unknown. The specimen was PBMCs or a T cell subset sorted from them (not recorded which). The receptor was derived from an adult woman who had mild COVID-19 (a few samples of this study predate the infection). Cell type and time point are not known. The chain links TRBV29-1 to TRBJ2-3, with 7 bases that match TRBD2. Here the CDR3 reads CSVNRRLASDTQYF. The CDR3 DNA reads TGCAGCGTCAATCGGAGACTAGCATCCGATACGCAGTATTTT.